Following are 23 T cell receptor beta chains from one sample sequenced in a study of cytomegalovirus exposure and HLA in healthy donors. Use of 60 Vbeta and 13 Jbeta primers characterized the PCR. TCRdb's table, derived via immunoSEQ multiplex PCR, lists solely in-frame clones and lacks some. Of around 170,000 clones detected, around 80% appear once; the ten largest clones hold around 1.9%. The sample was PBMCs. The receptors here all came from a woman under 40 in good health and CMV-seronegative.

The chain combines TRBV19 with TRBJ1-5; no clear D. The CDR3 is 13 amino acids. V lost 10 bases and J lost 7, with 17 bases in between. CDR1 and CDR2 from the germline V gene are LNHDA and SQIVND (reference sequence). The DNA of the CDR3 is TGTGCCACCCACCCCGGCCCGGGGCAGCCCCAGCATTTT. Translating it yields CATHPGPGQPQHF.

CDR3 DNA: TGCGCCAGCAGGCGGCAGGGTCCCAACGAAAAACTGTTTTTT. As protein: CASRRQGPNEKLFF. The chain has TRBV10-1 and TRBJ1-4; the D gene is possibly TRBD1 (5 bases). V lost 6 bases and J lost 8, with 16 bases in between. CDR1 and CDR2 (germline): WNHNN, SYGVQD (reference sequence). The CDR3 consists of 14 residues.

This clone was picked up one time. The rearrangement uses TRBV7-2 and TRBJ2-1; 8 bases match TRBD1. This CDR3 has 17 amino acids. CDR1 and CDR2 from the germline V gene are SGHTA and FQGNSA. V lost 3 bases, J lost 0 bases, and 7 bases stayed unmatched. This CDR3 is CASSFRTGFSSYNEQFF. DNA of the CDR3: TGTGCCAGCAGCTTCCGGACAGGGTTTAGCTCCTACAATGAGCAGTTCTTC.

This sequence joins TRBV9 and TRBJ2-7; TRBD2 matches at 9 bases. The CDR3 contains 14 residues. CDR1 and CDR2 from the germline V gene are SGDLS and YYNGEE. Trimming removed 4 bases from V and 4 bases from J; junction bases left unmatched: 6. The CDR3 nucleotides read TGTGCCAGCAGCACCGGGACTAGCAGGTACGAGCAGTACTTC. It encodes CASSTGTSRYEQYF.

The chain has TRBV5-6 and TRBJ1-2, with TRBD1 identical over 7 bases. CDR1 is SGHDT, CDR2 YYEEEE, per germline. Unmatched junction bases numbered 11, after V lost 4 bases and J lost 2 bases. The CDR3 has 16 residues. In DNA form, the CDR3 reads TGTGCCAGCAGCGCAGCGAACAGGGGTTCAAACTATGGCTACACCTTC. Translation gives CASSAANRGSNYGYTF.

J is TRBJ2-1 and V is TRBV4-2; 7 bases are shared with TRBD1. Germline V gene data show CDR1 as LGHNA and CDR2 as YNFKEQ. Trimming at V came to 1 base and at J to 9 bases, leaving 9 bases not matched to a gene. This CDR3 contains 15 residues. The CDR3 nucleotides are TGTGCCAGCAGCCAAGGGACCGCACCAGGGGGTGAGCAGTTCTTC. Residues: CASSQGTAPGGEQFF.

V usage is TRBV4-1 and J usage is TRBJ2-7, with 7 bases fitting TRBD1. J was trimmed by 2 bases and V by 0 bases; bases with no gene match: 4. The CDR3 is 15 residues long. Germline-derived CDR1 and CDR2 are MGHRA and YSYEKL. The CDR3, as DNA: TGCGCCAGCAGCCAAGAGGTGCAGGGGGCCTACGAGCAGTACTTC. It translates to CASSQEVQGAYEQYF.

The V and J genes are TRBV12-5 and TRBJ2-3; D remains ambiguous. From germline, CDR1 is LGHNT and CDR2 FRNRAP. This CDR3 has 19 amino acids. Between the trimmed V and J ends, which lost 0 bases and 0 bases, there was a span of 19 bases. As DNA, the CDR3 is TGTGCTAGTGGTTTGGTACTGGCGGCAGTCCCCACTAGCACAGATACGCAGTATTTT. This sequence encodes CASGLVLAAVPTSTDTQYF.

The chain is built from TRBV25-1 and TRBJ2-3; D is ambiguous. Germline CDR1 and CDR2: MGHDK and SYGVNS. CDR3 length equals 12 residues. The V gene lost 5 bases and the J gene lost 5 bases, with 8 bases spanning the gap. As DNA, the CDR3 is TGTGCCAGCAGTTTAGCCGGAGATACGCAGTATTTT. It is translated as CASSLAGDTQYF.

The genes are TRBV6-5 and TRBJ1-2, with D maybe TRBD1 (5 bases). Germline V gene data show CDR1 as MNHEY and CDR2 as SVGAGI. The V end lost 7 bases, the J end lost 6 bases, and 15 bases lay between the germline ends. The CDR3 totals 13 residues. The CDR3 nucleotides read TGTGCCAGCACCTCAAGGACACGGAATGGCTACACCTTC. Translation gives CASTSRTRNGYTF.

The chain employs TRBV5-6 and TRBJ2-2; no definite D call. CDR3 length: 12 residues. Germline V lookup: CDR1 SGHDT, CDR2 YYEEEE. The V gene lost 6 bases and the J gene lost 4 bases, with 7 bases spanning the gap. The CDR3 DNA reads TGTGCCAGCACCCTTTCCACCGGGGAGCTGTTTTTT. Translated, it gives CASTLSTGELFF.

The chain links TRBV25-1 to TRBJ2-5, with D perhaps matching TRBD2 (7 bases). The CDR3 is 16 residues long. Trimming shortened V by 6 bases and J by 1 base, and 18 bases separated the two germline ends. Germline V lookup: CDR1 MGHDK, CDR2 SYGVNS. CDR3 nucleotides: TGTGCCAGCAGCCCAGTAGGGCGGGGGCCCCAAGAGACCCAGTACTTC. Protein: CASSPVGRGPQETQYF.

The V gene is TRBV5-1, the J gene TRBJ1-6; D is perhaps TRBD1 (5 bases). Trimming took 0 bases from V and 10 from J, leaving 11 bases between them. Germline-derived CDR1 and CDR2 are SGHRS and YFSETQ. CDR3 length equals 14 residues. The CDR3 reads CASSLDRTGSPLHF. The CDR3 nucleotides read TGCGCCAGCAGCTTGGACCGAACAGGATCACCCCTCCACTTT.

V and J are TRBV5-4 and TRBJ2-5, with 12 bases fitting TRBD2. Looked up from germline, CDR1 is SGHNT and CDR2 is YYREEE (reference sequence). Trimming at V came to 0 bases and at J to 2 bases, leaving 2 bases not matched to a gene. The length of the CDR3 is 16 residues. In DNA form, the CDR3 reads TGTGCCAGCAGCTTGGGACTAGCGGGGGAACAAGAGACCCAGTACTTC. Its protein is CASSLGLAGEQETQYF.

The V gene is TRBV7-3, the J gene TRBJ2-1; 12 nucleotides agree with TRBD2. V gave up 5 bases and J gave up 4 bases; unmatched junction bases: 3. The germline V gene encodes CDR1 SGHTA and CDR2 FQGTGA. This CDR3 has 15 amino acids. In DNA, the CDR3 is TGTGCCAGCAGCCCCGGACTAGCGGGGTACAATGAGCAGTTCTTC. Amino acid sequence: CASSPGLAGYNEQFF.

This chain connects TRBV21-1 to TRBJ1-1; the D call of TRBD1 is as the table states it, not checked on the DNA. TRBV21-1 has pseudogene status. The CDR3 loop spans 18 amino acids. The CDR3 loop is CASSKASGQGGMNTEAFF. Here the CDR3 DNA reads TGTGCCAGCAGCAAAGCGTCGGGGCAGGGGGGTATGAACACTGAAGCTTTCTTT.

This clone was recorded once. The CDR3 protein is CSGGHGAAGGYTF. Here the CDR3 DNA reads TGCAGCGGCGGCCATGGGGCGGCGGGAGGCTACACCTTC. The genes are TRBV29-1 and TRBJ1-2; D might be TRBD1 (5 bases). Germline values: CDR1 SQVTM, CDR2 ANQGSEA. V lost 7 bases and J 8 bases, leaving 20 bases between the germline ends. The CDR3 has 13 amino acids. The whole variable domain, filled in from reference TRBV29-1 and TRBJ1-2, reads SAVISQKPSRDICQRGTSLTIQCQVDSQVTMMFWYRQQPGQSLTLIATANQGSEATYESGFVIDKFPISRPNLTFSTLTVSNMSPEDSSIYLCSGGHGAAGGYTFGSGTRLTVV.

The chain is built from TRBV6-1 and TRBJ2-7; TRBD1 matches 7 bases. Losses at the gene ends were 2 bases for V and 4 bases for J; bases not matched to a gene: 8. Germline assignment: CDR1 MNHNS and CDR2 SASEGT. The CDR3 has 15 residues. The CDR3: CASSESGGFGYEQYF. CDR3 DNA sequence: TGTGCCAGCAGTGAATCAGGGGGTTTCGGGTACGAGCAGTACTTC.

The V call is TRBV7-9, the J call TRBJ2-7; 7 bases align to TRBD2. CDR1 and CDR2 from the germline V gene are SEHNR and FQNEAQ (reference sequence). Trimming cost V 8 bases and J 9 bases; bases outside gene matches: 19. This CDR3 comprises 15 residues. The CDR3 DNA is TGTGCCAGCTCTTCTCAGCTAACCGGGAGGCGACGGCAGTACTTC. It translates to CASSSQLTGRRRQYF. Filled out from reference TRBV7-9 and TRBJ2-7, the complete variable domain reads DTGVSQNPRHKITKRGQNVTFRCDPISEHNRLYWYRQTLGQGPEFLTYFQNEAQLEKSRLLSDRFSAERPKGSFSTLEIQRTEQGDSAMYLCASSSQLTGRRRQYFGPGTRLTVT.

The sample holds one count of this clone. This chain connects TRBV7-9 to TRBJ1-5, with 8 nucleotides matching TRBD1. The V gene end was trimmed by 7 bases and the J gene end by 7 bases; junction bases not matched to a gene: 9. The CDR3 is 14 residues long. The germline V gene encodes CDR1 SEHNR and CDR2 FQNEAQ (reference sequence). The CDR3 spells CASTQGGVGQPQHF. The CDR3 bases are TGTGCCAGCACACAGGGGGGAGTGGGACAGCCCCAGCATTTT.

This rearrangement joins TRBV30 to TRBJ2-3, with 7 nucleotides matching TRBD1. The germline CDR1 and CDR2 sequences are GTSNPN and SVGIG (reference sequence). CDR3 size: 16 residues. Unmatched junction bases numbered 12, after V lost 2 bases and J lost 4 bases. The CDR3 here is CAWSHTNRGGADTQYF. The DNA for the CDR3 is TGTGCCTGGAGTCATACGAACCGAGGGGGCGCAGATACGCAGTATTTT.

This chain uses TRBV6-1 with TRBJ1-2, with a possible D match to TRBD1 (6 bases). This CDR3 contains 15 residues. The germline gives CDR1 MNHNS, CDR2 SASEGT. Trimming cost V 7 bases and J 4 bases, with 19 bases left between them. CDR3 nucleotides: TGTGCCAGCACCCACCCAGGGCAGGGGTTCTATGGCTACACCTTC. This encodes CASTHPGQGFYGYTF.

This clone was found once. The chain links TRBV15 to TRBJ2-3; D possibly corresponds to TRBD2 (5 bases). Trimming removed 6 bases at V and 2 bases at J, with 18 bases between. CDR1 and CDR2 (germline): LNHNV, YYDKDF (reference sequence). The CDR3 runs 16 residues. The CDR3 is CATSTYQQRLTDTQYF. CDR3 DNA sequence: TGTGCCACCAGTACTTATCAGCAGCGGCTCACAGATACGCAGTATTTT.